This T cell receptor beta chain is drawn from a study of blood T cell repertoires in COVID-19. The overall study: Spain, Italy and the United States supplied samples that represented acute and convalescent COVID-19. T cells, B-cell-depleted T cells, or PBMCs supplied cDNA or gDNA.

This CDR3 has 16 residues. V was clipped by 10 bases and J by 4 bases; unmatched bases: 12. The germline CDR1 and CDR2 sequences are LNHDA and SQIVND (reference sequence). The authors' processing: Reference gene primers were amplified, and this amplification served to estimate nucleated cell counts. TCRdb keeps only in-frame clones here, not all; method: immunoSEQ multiplex PCR. V and J calls and clone size are as listed in that table; D and trimming were resolved from the DNA. The sample has 190,000 or so clones; about 86% are singletons. V gene TRBV19 combines with J gene TRBJ2-1, with 11 bases that match TRBD2. The TCR sequence derives from a woman under 30 who had recovered from COVID-19. Sequenced material: peripheral blood. In nucleotides, the CDR3 is TGTGCCACTCTAGGGCTAGCGGGAGGCGAATACAATGAGCAGTTCTTC. The encoded protein is CATLGLAGGEYNEQFF.